The clone carrying this T cell receptor (beta chain) showed up just a few times. Clones were read by immunoSEQ multiplex PCR, and TCRdb kept only the in-frame ones, dropping some. Among roughly 150,000 clones, about four fifths were seen once, and the ten largest hold over 11%. Trimming pared 4 bases from V and 3 bases from J, leaving 8 bases between. The CDR3 runs 13 residues. Per the germline V gene, CDR1 is KGHDR and CDR2 is SFDVKD. These data belong to a study of blood T cell repertoires in COVID-19. As for the study in general: There were acute and convalescent COVID-19 samples, and they came from the United States, Italy and Spain. The analysed material was cDNA or gDNA that came from T cells, B-cell-depleted T cells, or PBMCs.

The V and J genes are TRBV24-1 and TRBJ1-1; D not certain. This receptor was taken from a woman older than 75 with acute or convalescent COVID-19. The material sequenced was peripheral blood. The CDR3 reads CATSDPRDTEAFF. CDR3 sequence (DNA): TGTGCCACCAGTGACCCCCGGGACACTGAAGCTTTCTTT.